The 10 T cell receptor beta chains listed next were all sequenced from one sample in a study of cytomegalovirus exposure and HLA in healthy donors (dated by TCRdb to about 2017). Receptor amplification or capture employed the immunoSEQ multiplex PCR assay. For the multiplex PCR, a mixture combining 60 forward primers for TCR Vbeta segments and 13 reverse primers for TCR Jbeta segments was used. What TCRdb holds here is the immuneACCESS table cut down to in-frame rearrangements. Part of the clones is not present; checked against another copy, under half of the missing clones reflect an unresolved V gene, and the others are unexplained. For this sample there are around 130,000 clones; 81% appear just once. The ten largest clones take up 2% to 2.5% of the sample. What was sequenced was PBMCs. These receptors were taken from a woman aged 40 to 50 in good health and CMV-seronegative.

The V gene is TRBV4-3, the J gene TRBJ1-3, with unresolved D. V gave up 4 bases and J gave up 1 base, with 23 bases separating them. This CDR3 has 19 residues. Germline CDR1 reads LGHNA; CDR2 reads YSLEER. In nucleotides, the CDR3 is TGCGCCAGCAGCCCAAACGCTCAGACACCAAGTCGGTCTGGAAACACCATATATTTT. It is translated as CASSPNAQTPSRSGNTIYF.

This chain uses TRBV2 with TRBJ1-6; D is unresolved. Looked up from germline, CDR1 is SNHLY and CDR2 is FYNNEI. The CDR3 contains 13 residues. V was clipped by 7 bases and J by 7 bases, with 11 bases between them. The CDR3 coding sequence is TGTGCCAGCACAGGATTTCAGAATTCACCCCTCCACTTT. This gives the protein CASTGFQNSPLHF.

V is TRBV6-1 and J is TRBJ2-1; the D gene is possibly TRBD2 (5 bases). The CDR3 spans 15 residues. From germline, CDR1 is MNHNS and CDR2 SASEGT. Trimming shortened V by 8 bases and J by 1 base, and 15 bases separated the two germline ends. As DNA, the CDR3 is TGTGCCAGCTCGATACTAGTGAGGTCCTACAATGAGCAGTTCTTC. It yields the protein CASSILVRSYNEQFF.

The chain couples TRBV18 to TRBJ1-1, with 10 bases aligning to TRBD1. This CDR3 is 14 amino acids long. V was clipped by 6 bases and J by 4 bases; unmatched bases: 5. CDR1 is KGHSH and CDR2 is LQKENI in the germline V gene. The CDR3 region is CASSGTGASTEAFF. Here the CDR3 DNA reads TGTGCCAGCTCCGGGACAGGGGCGAGCACTGAAGCTTTCTTT. Full variable domain (outside the CDR3, taken from reference TRBV18 and TRBJ1-1): NAGVMQNPRHLVRRRGQEARLRCSPMKGHSHVYWYRQLPEEGLKFMVYLQKENIIDESGMPKERFSAEFPKEGPSILRIQQVVRGDSAAYFCASSGTGASTEAFFGQGTRLTVV.

There are a few counts of this clone. The chain is built from TRBV4-1 and TRBJ1-1; 7 bases align to TRBD1. Germline V gene lookup returns CDR1 MGHRA and CDR2 YSYEKL. The CDR3 contains 15 residues. With 3 bases clipped from V and 1 base from J, the junction kept 5 bases outside the gene matches. Here the CDR3 reads CASSHGTASNTEAFF. The DNA for the CDR3 is TGCGCCAGCAGCCACGGGACAGCCTCGAACACTGAAGCTTTCTTT.

The rearrangement links TRBV29-1 to TRBJ1-1, with 7 bases lining up with TRBD1. CDR1 is SQVTM and CDR2 is ANQGSEA in the germline V gene. There are 12 residues in the CDR3. CDR3 nucleotides: TGCACCGCAAAATCAGGGGGAACTGAAGCTTTCTTT. This translates into CTAKSGGTEAFF. The whole variable domain, filled in from reference TRBV29-1 and TRBJ1-1, reads SAVISQKPSRDICQRGTSLTIQCQVDSQVTMMFWYRQQPGQSLTLIATANQGSEATYESGFVIDKFPISRPNLTFSTLTVSNMSPEDSSIYLCTAKSGGTEAFFGQGTRLTVV.

CDR3 nucleotide sequence: TGTGCCAGCAGCGCCAGCGGGAGTCGGGGGAATACGCAGTATTTT. Protein sequence: CASSASGSRGNTQYF. The chain couples TRBV7-9 to TRBJ2-3; 8 nucleotides align to TRBD2. Germline assignment: CDR1 SEHNR and CDR2 FQNEAQ (reference sequence). The CDR3 covers 15 residues. Unmatched junction bases numbered 11, after V lost 5 bases and J lost 7 bases.

The chain couples TRBV16 to TRBJ1-1, with D possibly matching TRBD1 (6 bases). CDR3 length: 15 amino acids. The germline gives CDR1 KGHSY, CDR2 FQNENV. V was clipped by 4 bases and J by 3 bases, with 15 bases between them. This chain's CDR3 is CASSPKSRGYTEAFF. CDR3 coding DNA: TGTGCCAGCAGCCCGAAAAGCAGGGGATACACTGAAGCTTTCTTT.

This clone was seen a single time. The chain recombines TRBV2 with TRBJ1-5; TRBD1 matches at 7 bases. With 6 bases clipped from V and 7 bases from J, the junction kept 6 bases outside the gene matches. Per germline, CDR1 SNHLY and CDR2 FYNNEI. The CDR3 loop spans 13 amino acids. As DNA, the CDR3 is TGTGCCAGCAGGGCAGGGGGAAACCAGCCCCAGCATTTT. It encodes CASRAGGNQPQHF.

The chain couples TRBV7-2 to TRBJ2-2; D is perhaps TRBD2 (5 bases). V lost 5 bases and J 4 bases, leaving 14 bases between the germline ends. Germline lookup yields CDR1 SGHTA and CDR2 FQGNSA. The CDR3 consists of 15 residues. The DNA of the CDR3 is TGTGCCAGCAGCACACCGGGGAGCTCCACCGGGGAGCTGTTTTTT. This gives the protein CASSTPGSSTGELFF.